The 14 T cell receptor beta chains below all came from one sample that was sequenced in a study of beta chain features in type 1 diabetes. Of the isolated RNA, all was reverse transcribed, and so the sequenced material was expressed TCRB transcripts. The method was immunoSEQ multiplex PCR; TCRdb's version includes in-frame clones alone and lacks a portion of them. This table has some 220,000 clones, 9.5% to 13% appearing once. Sequencing input: central memory CD4+ T cells from blood. These receptors were taken from a man aged 18 to 29 in good health.

The rearrangement joins TRBV5-4 to TRBJ1-2; D may be TRBD1 (5 bases). V lost 4 bases and J lost 1, with 14 bases in between. Germline V gene data show CDR1 as SGHNT and CDR2 as YYREEE (reference sequence). This CDR3 has 15 residues. This CDR3 reads CASSLATDNNYGYTF. In DNA, the CDR3 is TGTGCCAGCAGCCTTGCGACAGATAATAACTATGGCTACACCTTC. The full variable domain, completed using reference TRBV5-4 and TRBJ1-2, is ETGVTQSPTHLIKTRGQQVTLRCSSQSGHNTVSWYQQALGQGPQFIFQYYREEENGRGNFPPRFSGLQFPNYSSELNVNALELDDSALYLCASSLATDNNYGYTFGSGTRLTVV.

The chain is built from TRBV29-1 and TRBJ1-1; a possible D gene is TRBD1 (5 bases). CDR1 SQVTM and CDR2 ANQGSEA come from the germline V gene. V was cut by 5 bases and J by 3 bases, with 19 bases left in between. This CDR3 has 15 amino acids. CDR3 amino acids: CSVTINGGVDTEAFF. For the CDR3, the DNA is TGCAGCGTTACCATAAACGGGGGAGTGGACACTGAAGCTTTCTTT.

This clone was detected a few times. This rearrangement joins TRBV5-1 to TRBJ2-1; the match to TRBD2 covers 8 bases. The CDR3 length is 13 residues. The V gene's germline CDR1 is SGHRS and CDR2 YFSETQ. Trimming at V came to 5 bases and at J to 6 bases, leaving 4 bases not matched to a gene. The CDR3 protein is CASSLLAVNEQFF. DNA for the CDR3: TGCGCCAGCAGTTTACTAGCGGTCAATGAGCAGTTCTTC.

This clone was counted a few times. The chain couples TRBV7-2 to TRBJ1-1; D is unclear. CDR1 is SGHTA and CDR2 is FQGNSA in the germline V gene. The length of the CDR3 is 15 residues. Trimming took off 4 bases at V and 4 bases at J, with 16 bases between the two ends. Written as DNA, the CDR3 is TGTGCCAGCAGCTGGATGGGTGTAGGGCCCACTGAAGCTTTCTTT. This translates into CASSWMGVGPTEAFF.

The V and J genes are TRBV27 and TRBJ2-7, with a possible D match to TRBD2 (5 bases). The CDR3 spans 11 residues. In germline, CDR1 is MNHEY, CDR2 SMNVEV (reference sequence). The V end was cut by 9 bases, the J end by 3 bases, with 9 bases between. Written as DNA, the CDR3 is TGTGCCAGTATCGCGGGCTACGAGCAGTACTTC. This codes for CASIAGYEQYF.

The chain uses TRBV4-1 and TRBJ2-5; 9 nucleotides agree with TRBD1. Germline V CDR1 and CDR2: MGHRA, YSYEKL. With V trimmed by 1 base and J by 1 base, 16 bases remained unmatched. This CDR3 has 20 amino acids. The CDR3 nucleotides read TGCGCCAGCAGCCAAGCTTCCCCTTCCGGGACAGGGCGGCTCCAAGAGACCCAGTACTTC. Protein sequence: CASSQASPSGTGRLQETQYF.

There are many counts of this clone. The gene calls are TRBV9 and TRBJ2-5; tentative D call: TRBD2 (5 bases). Germline lookup yields CDR1 SGDLS and CDR2 YYNGEE. CDR3 length: 14 amino acids. V was clipped by 3 bases and J by 5 bases, with 14 bases between them. CDR3 amino acids: CASSGSRWEETQYF. In nucleotides, the CDR3 is TGTGCCAGCAGCGGGAGCAGGTGGGAGGAGACCCAGTACTTC.

The rearrangement joins TRBV5-1 to TRBJ2-7; tentative D call: TRBD1 (6 bases). In germline, CDR1 is SGHRS, CDR2 YFSETQ. CDR3 length: 15 amino acids. V lost 2 bases, J lost 4 bases, and 16 bases lay in between. As DNA, the CDR3 is TGCGCCAGCAGCTTACGAGGGGGTGAGCTGTACGAGCAGTACTTC. Protein sequence: CASSLRGGELYEQYF.

This clone has more than one count but fewer than ten. V and J are TRBV14 and TRBJ2-3; D not resolved. The V and J ends lost 2 bases and 4 bases respectively, with 10 bases between them. The CDR3 extends over 14 amino acids. Germline lookup yields CDR1 SGHDN and CDR2 FVKESK. The CDR3 sequence is CASSQLMGADTQYF. The CDR3, as DNA: TGTGCCAGCAGCCAACTCATGGGCGCAGATACGCAGTATTTT.

The V gene is TRBV11-3, the J gene TRBJ2-3; no reliable D call. Germline CDR1 SGHNT, CDR2 YENEEA. V gave up 5 bases and J gave up 0 bases, with 9 bases separating them. The CDR3 loop spans 14 amino acids. CDR3 amino acids: CASSPDPSTDTQYF. In DNA, the CDR3 is TGTGCCAGCAGCCCTGACCCTAGCACAGATACGCAGTATTTT.

This chain connects TRBV5-6 to TRBJ2-5; D not certain. This CDR3 comprises 15 residues. Germline V gene data show CDR1 as SGHDT and CDR2 as YYEEEE. Between the trimmed V and J ends, which lost 3 bases and 1 base, there was a span of 13 bases. DNA of the CDR3: TGTGCCAGCAGCTCGATTACGTCTGGCCAAGAGACCCAGTACTTC. It translates to CASSSITSGQETQYF.

A word on this clone: Only one base separates this from a far larger clonotype, so it likely reflects a read error. The identical CDR3 is also encoded by other nucleotide sequences in the sample. The chain links TRBV23-1 to TRBJ2-7, with 7 positions matching TRBD2. TRBV23-1 is marked as an open reading frame, function uncertain. With 2 bases clipped from V and 2 bases from J, the junction kept 6 bases outside the gene matches. The CDR3 totals 15 residues. The CDR3, as DNA: TGCGCCAGCAGTCAAAGAAAGCGGGGAACCTACGAGCAGTACTTC. This encodes CASSQRKRGTYEQYF.

The genes are TRBV4-3 and TRBJ2-5; 9 bases align to TRBD2. Unmatched junction bases numbered 10, after V lost 0 bases and J lost 2 bases. Germline CDR1 and CDR2: LGHNA and YSLEER. There are 18 residues in the CDR3. For the CDR3, the DNA is TGCGCCAGCAGCCAAGAACCCCTAGCGGGGAGTGGGCAAGAGACCCAGTACTTC. This translates into CASSQEPLAGSGQETQYF.

In its sample, this clone was seen many times. This chain connects TRBV7-9 to TRBJ1-1; D is ambiguous. Trimming cost V 5 bases and J 6 bases, with 16 bases left between them. The CDR3 loop spans 14 amino acids. In germline, CDR1 is SEHNR, CDR2 FQNEAQ (reference sequence). The CDR3 protein is CASSTHSSNAEAFF. The CDR3 nucleotides read TGTGCCAGCAGCACCCATAGTTCTAACGCTGAAGCTTTCTTT.